The TCR beta chain described here comes from a study of shared clonotypes between healthy human individuals. Some clones are missing from TCRdb's copy, which holds only in-frame ones; the method was immunoSEQ multiplex PCR. The table includes about 710,000 clones, about two thirds detected once. Comment on this clone: Antigen unknown. Other DNA sequences from this sample encode an identical CDR3 as well.

Whole-study results and caveats: Non-shared clonotypes had lower generation probabilities than clonotypes shared by all four sorted-subset donors. The donor pool, a small one, limited the genetic and exposure-history diversity represented. Shared clonotypes: about 5% naive CD4, around 3.5% naive CD8, about 2.2% memory CD4, about 0.41% memory CD8.

CDR3 length equals 15 residues. V was pared by 0 bases and J by 0 bases, with 7 bases between. Germline V lookup: CDR1 SGHRS, CDR2 YFSETQ. The material sequenced was memory CD4+ T cells sorted from blood. The sample's subset: CD45RA-negative fraction. The receptor was isolated from a woman aged 25 to 39 in good health. The chain uses TRBV5-1 and TRBJ1-5, with D unclear. The CDR3 nucleotides read TGCGCCAGCAGCTTGGCAGGAGTTAGCAATCAGCCCCAGCATTTT. This gives the protein CASSLAGVSNQPQHF.